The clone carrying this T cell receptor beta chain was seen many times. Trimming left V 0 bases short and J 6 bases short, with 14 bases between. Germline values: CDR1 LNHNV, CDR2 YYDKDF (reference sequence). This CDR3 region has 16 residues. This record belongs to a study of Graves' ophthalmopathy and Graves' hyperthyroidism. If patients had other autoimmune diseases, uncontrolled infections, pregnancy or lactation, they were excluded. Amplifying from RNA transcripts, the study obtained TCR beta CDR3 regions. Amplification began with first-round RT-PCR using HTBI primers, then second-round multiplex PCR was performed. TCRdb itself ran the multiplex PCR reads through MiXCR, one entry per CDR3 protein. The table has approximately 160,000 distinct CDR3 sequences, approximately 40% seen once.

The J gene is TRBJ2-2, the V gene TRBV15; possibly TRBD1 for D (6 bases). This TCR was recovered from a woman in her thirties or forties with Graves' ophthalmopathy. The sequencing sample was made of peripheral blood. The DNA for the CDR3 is TGTGCCACCAGCAGAGATCGGGACATTGCGGCCGGGGAGCTGTTTTTT. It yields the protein CATSRDRDIAAGELFF.